The sequence of this T cell receptor (beta chain) was determined in a study of shared clonotypes between healthy human individuals. Overall study context: Researchers drew samples from two women and a few men aged 18 to 49. Per-donor plates numbered three CD4 naive, three CD4 memory, two CD8 naive and one CD8 memory.

Study-wide results and caveats: When naive CD4 clonotypes were compared across a handful of donors, 5% to 5.5% were shared. Sampling covered blood only; tissue repertoires likely differ.

There are a few counts of this clone. Antigen unknown. CDR1 and CDR2 from the germline V gene are LNHDA and SQIVND (reference sequence). V trimming: 6 bases; J trimming: 0 bases; junction bases outside the gene matches: 8. The CDR3 spans 17 residues. Clones were sequenced by immunoSEQ multiplex PCR, and TCRdb holds only the in-frame ones, with some missing. The data show more than 550,000 clones, roughly 72% seen once. The chain recombines TRBV19 with TRBJ2-6; 7 positions agree with TRBD1. This receptor was taken from a woman in her twenties or thirties in good health. The material sequenced was memory CD4+ T cells sorted from blood. Subset given: CD45RA-negative fraction. The CDR3 protein is CASRPTTGDSGANVLTF. The DNA of the CDR3 is TGTGCCAGTAGGCCCACCACAGGGGACTCTGGGGCCAACGTCCTGACTTTC.